This T cell receptor beta chain was sequenced in a study of OX40 agonist ivuxolimab in advanced cancers. V shed 0 bases and J shed 4 bases, with 9 bases lying between them. There are 14 residues in the CDR3. Per the germline V gene, CDR1 is LGHNA and CDR2 is YNFKEQ. TCRdb's copy holds only in-frame clones and misses some; the assay was immunoSEQ multiplex PCR. Of 70,000 to 95,000 clones listed, 94% are singletons. The chain employs TRBV4-2 and TRBJ1-2; D uncertain. This specimen was CD4+ or CD8+ T cells sorted from blood, taken in a trial of the OX40 agonist ivuxolimab. The clonotype comes from an adult with an advanced solid tumor such as melanoma, head and neck, liver or kidney cancer. In DNA, the CDR3 is TGTGCCAGCAGCCAAGAAAGCCAGTTCTATGGCTACACCTTC. The encoded protein is CASSQESQFYGYTF.